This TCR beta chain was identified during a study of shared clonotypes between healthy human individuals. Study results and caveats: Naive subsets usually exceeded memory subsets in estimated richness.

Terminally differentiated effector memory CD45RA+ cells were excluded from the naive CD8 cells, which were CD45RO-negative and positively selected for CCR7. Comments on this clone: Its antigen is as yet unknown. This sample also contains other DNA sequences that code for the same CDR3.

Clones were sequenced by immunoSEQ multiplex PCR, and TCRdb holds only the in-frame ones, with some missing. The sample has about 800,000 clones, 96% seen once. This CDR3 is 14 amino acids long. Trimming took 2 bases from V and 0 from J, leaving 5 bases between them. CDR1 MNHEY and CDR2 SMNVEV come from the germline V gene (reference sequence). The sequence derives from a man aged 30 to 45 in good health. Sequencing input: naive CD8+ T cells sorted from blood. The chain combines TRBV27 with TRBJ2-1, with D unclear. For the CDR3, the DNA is TGTGCCAGCAGTTTAGATAGCTCCTACAATGAGCAGTTCTTC. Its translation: CASSLDSSYNEQFF.